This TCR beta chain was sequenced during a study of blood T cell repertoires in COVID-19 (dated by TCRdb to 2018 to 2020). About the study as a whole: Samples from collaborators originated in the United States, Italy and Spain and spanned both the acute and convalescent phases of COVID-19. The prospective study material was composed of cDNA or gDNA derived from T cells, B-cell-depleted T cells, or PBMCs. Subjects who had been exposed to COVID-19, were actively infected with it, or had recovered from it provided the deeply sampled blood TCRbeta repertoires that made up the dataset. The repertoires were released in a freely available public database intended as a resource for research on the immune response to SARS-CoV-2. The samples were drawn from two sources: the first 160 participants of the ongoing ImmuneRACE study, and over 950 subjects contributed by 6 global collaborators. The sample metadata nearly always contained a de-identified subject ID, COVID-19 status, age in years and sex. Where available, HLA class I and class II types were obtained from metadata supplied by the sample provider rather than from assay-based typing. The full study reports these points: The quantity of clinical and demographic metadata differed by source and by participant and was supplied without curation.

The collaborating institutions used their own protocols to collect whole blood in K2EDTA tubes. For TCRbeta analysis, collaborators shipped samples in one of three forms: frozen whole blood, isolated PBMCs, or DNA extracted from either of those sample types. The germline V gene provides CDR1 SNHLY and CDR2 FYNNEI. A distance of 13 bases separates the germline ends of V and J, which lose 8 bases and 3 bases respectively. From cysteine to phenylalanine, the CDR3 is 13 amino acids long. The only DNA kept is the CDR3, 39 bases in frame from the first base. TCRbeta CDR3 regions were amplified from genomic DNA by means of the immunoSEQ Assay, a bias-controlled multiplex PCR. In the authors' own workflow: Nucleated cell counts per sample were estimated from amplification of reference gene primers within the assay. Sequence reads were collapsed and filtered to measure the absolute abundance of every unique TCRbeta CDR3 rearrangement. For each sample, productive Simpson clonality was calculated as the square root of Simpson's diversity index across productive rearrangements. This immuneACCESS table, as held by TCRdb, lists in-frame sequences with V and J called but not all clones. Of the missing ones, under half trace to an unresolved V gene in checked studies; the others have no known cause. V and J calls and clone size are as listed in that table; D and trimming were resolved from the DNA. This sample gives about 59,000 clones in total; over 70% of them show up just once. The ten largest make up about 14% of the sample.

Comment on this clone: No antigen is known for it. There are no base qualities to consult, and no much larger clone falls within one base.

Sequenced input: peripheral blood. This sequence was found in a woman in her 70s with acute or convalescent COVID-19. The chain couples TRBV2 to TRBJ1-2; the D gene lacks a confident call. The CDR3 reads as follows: CASRGEGDYGYTF. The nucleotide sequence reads TGTGCCAGCCGCGGGGAGGGAGACTATGGCTACACCTTC.